These 23 T cell receptor beta chains were all obtained from the same sample, sequenced in a study of vaccination effects on CD4 cells after COVID-19. Before sequencing took place, the ViraFEST assay used viral peptide pools to expand antigen-specific CD4+ T cells. The authors isolated CD4+ T cells after around 9 days of culture. Among the vaccine recipients, none had a prior SARS-CoV-2 infection, and nucleocapsid antibodies were negative. TCRdb's table, derived via immunoSEQ multiplex PCR, lists solely in-frame clones and lacks some. Altogether tens of thousands of clones are present, around 67% being singletons, with the ten largest covering roughly 24%. Their antigens are not known. The sequenced sample was CD4+ T cells from PBMCs cultured with HCoV-OC43 spike peptides, obtained before COVID-19 vaccination. Subset noted: HCoV-OC43 spike overlapping peptide pool stimulation. These receptors all come from a human donor who received a COVID-19 vaccine.

The rearrangement joins TRBV23-1 to TRBJ1-1, with D unresolved. TRBV23-1 is an ORF for which the function is uncertain. V lost 3 bases to trimming and J lost 8 bases, with 16 bases between them. The length of the CDR3 is 14 residues. The CDR3 spells CASSHLSSREEAFF. In nucleotides, the CDR3 is TGCGCCAGCAGTCACCTTTCGTCTAGGGAGGAAGCTTTCTTT.

This clone was detected a few times. The rearrangement links TRBV15 to TRBJ1-1, with D hard to call. CDR3 length: 14 residues. Trimming pared 1 base from V and 1 base from J, leaving 7 bases between. Germline V CDR1 and CDR2: LNHNV, YYDKDF (reference sequence). In nucleotides, the CDR3 is TGTGCCACCAGCAGAGTAGAGGAGAACACTGAAGCTTTCTTT. It yields the protein CATSRVEENTEAFF.

The rearrangement uses TRBV6-4 and TRBJ2-3; D possibly corresponds to TRBD1 (6 bases). V dropped 4 bases and J dropped 3 bases, with 14 bases sitting between them. Germline lookup yields CDR1 MRHNA and CDR2 SNTAGT. The CDR3 runs 15 residues. The CDR3 sequence: CASSATGTSTDTQYF. DNA for the CDR3: TGTGCCAGCAGTGCTACCGGGACATCAACAGATACGCAGTATTTT.

This clone was seen a handful of times. The identical CDR3 is also encoded by other nucleotide sequences in the sample. This sequence joins TRBV18 and TRBJ1-5; D may be TRBD1 (5 bases). This CDR3 contains 14 residues. The V gene lost 2 bases and the J gene lost 7 bases, with 12 bases spanning the gap. Germline CDR1 and CDR2: KGHSH and LQKENI. The CDR3 is CASSPAGLGQPQHF. CDR3 in DNA: TGTGCCAGCTCACCAGCAGGGTTAGGACAGCCCCAGCATTTT.

The chain is built from TRBV30 and TRBJ2-7, with D perhaps given as TRBD1 or TRBD2 (6 bases each). Germline V lookup: CDR1 GTSNPN, CDR2 SVGIG (reference sequence). Trimming removed 6 bases at V and 4 bases at J, with 22 bases between. The CDR3 runs 15 residues. In nucleotides, the CDR3 is TGTGCCTGCAGCGAGGGGGGCAGAGGAGGATACGAGCAGTACTTC. Its protein is CACSEGGRGGYEQYF.

This clone was seen only once. The CDR3 region has the DNA TGTGCCAGCAGATACAGGGAAAACAATGAGCAGTTCTTC. Its protein is CASRYRENNEQFF. This chain links TRBV28 with TRBJ2-1; TRBD1 might be the D (6 bases). This CDR3 comprises 13 residues. V was shortened by 6 bases and J by 5 bases, with 11 bases between the two germline ends. Germline V gene lookup returns CDR1 MDHEN and CDR2 SYDVKM. Using reference TRBV28 and TRBJ2-1 for the parts outside the CDR3, the full variable domain is DVKVTQSSRYLVKRTGEKVFLECVQDMDHENMFWYRQDPGLGLRLIYFSYDVKMKEKGDIPEGYSVSREKKERFSLILESASTNQTSMYLCASRYRENNEQFFGPGTRLTVL.

The rearrangement joins TRBV11-3 to TRBJ2-1; 9 bases map to TRBD2. The junction had 4 bases not matched to a gene; V was cut back by 1 base and J by 0 bases. CDR3 length equals 17 residues. The germline V gene has CDR1 SGHNT and CDR2 YENEEA. The CDR3, as DNA: TGTGCCAGCAGCTTAGGCGCGGGGGGGCCCTCCTACAATGAGCAGTTCTTC. Its translation: CASSLGAGGPSYNEQFF.

The genes are TRBV7-9 and TRBJ1-5; D is perhaps TRBD1 (5 bases). Trimming removed 3 bases from V and 1 base from J, with 13 bases in between. CDR1 SEHNR and CDR2 FQNEAQ come from the germline V gene (reference sequence). CDR3 length: 16 residues. CDR3 amino acids: CASSFLGTGSNQPQHF. CDR3 bases: TGTGCCAGCAGCTTTCTTGGGACGGGCAGCAATCAGCCCCAGCATTTT.

The rearrangement joins TRBV28 to TRBJ2-7; D is uncertain. The CDR3 is 14 residues long. V shed 5 bases and J shed 3 bases, with 14 bases lying between them. Germline V gene sequence: CDR1 MDHEN, CDR2 SYDVKM. The CDR3 DNA follows: TGTGCCAGCAGTCCCCATGAACGGCTCTACGAGCAGTACTTC. Encoded protein: CASSPHERLYEQYF.

The V call is TRBV13, the J call TRBJ1-2; the match to TRBD1 covers 7 bases. The germline gives CDR1 PRHDT, CDR2 FYEKMQ (reference sequence). V was clipped by 2 bases and J by 6 bases; unmatched bases: 15. The CDR3 length is 17 residues. The CDR3 is CASSLLSGLGTDNGYTF. The DNA for the CDR3 is TGTGCCAGCAGCTTATTGTCGGGCTTAGGGACAGATAATGGCTACACCTTC.

This chain's CDR3 is CTSSQDRGTGELFF. Here the CDR3 DNA reads TGCACCAGCAGCCAAGACAGGGGCACCGGGGAGCTGTTTTTT. V is TRBV1 and J is TRBJ2-2; the DNA was not compared with TRBD1, the D call given in the table. TRBV1 is reported as a pseudogene. This CDR3 spans 14 amino acids.

The chain uses TRBV28 and TRBJ2-1; 7 positions match TRBD1. Germline V lookup: CDR1 MDHEN, CDR2 SYDVKM. The CDR3 runs to 14 residues. The J segment lost 4 bases and the V segment lost 7 bases, leaving 7 bases of the junction unmatched. CDR3 loop: CASIPGQPYNEQFF. As DNA, the CDR3 is TGTGCCAGCATCCCGGGACAGCCTTACAATGAGCAGTTCTTC.

V and J are TRBV3-1 (or the pseudogene TRBV3-2) and TRBJ2-7; no clear D gene. Trimming removed 1 base at V and 6 bases at J, with 7 bases between. The germline V gene encodes CDR1 LGHDT and CDR2 YNNKEL (reference sequence). This CDR3 is 12 amino acids long. The CDR3 DNA reads TGTGCCAGCAGCCAAGGGCCCTCCGAGCAGTACTTC. Amino acids: CASSQGPSEQYF.

This clone appeared a single time. This chain connects TRBV5-1 to TRBJ2-7, with 9 bases identical to TRBD1. The CDR3 spans 17 residues. Germline CDR1 SGHRS, CDR2 YFSETQ. The J segment lost 4 bases and the V segment lost 0 bases, leaving 11 bases of the junction unmatched. CDR3 in amino acids: CASSLEPRDRAEYEQYF. CDR3 DNA sequence: TGCGCCAGCAGCTTGGAGCCGCGGGACAGGGCAGAATACGAGCAGTACTTC.

The chain is built from TRBV25-1 and TRBJ1-2; 8 nucleotides line up with TRBD1. The CDR3 has 16 residues. Germline V gene data show CDR1 as MGHDK and CDR2 as SYGVNS. V lost 4 bases to trimming and J lost 0 bases; unmatched junction nucleotides: 7. CDR3 amino acids: CASSGQGPGANYGYTF. Written as DNA, the CDR3 is TGTGCCAGCAGTGGACAGGGGCCCGGAGCTAACTATGGCTACACCTTC.

The chain couples TRBV29-1 to TRBJ1-2; a possible D gene is TRBD1 (5 bases). This CDR3 is built from 15 residues. Germline V lookup: CDR1 SQVTM, CDR2 ANQGSEA. Trimming left V 0 bases short and J 8 bases short, with 19 bases between. The DNA for the CDR3 is TGCAGCGTTGAAGATTTGCTACCCAGGGCTAAGGGCTACACCTTC. This gives the protein CSVEDLLPRAKGYTF.

The rearrangement joins TRBV5-4 to TRBJ2-5; D possibly corresponds to TRBD2 (5 bases). This CDR3 has 13 residues. Trimming shortened V by 4 bases and J by 4 bases, and 11 bases separated the two germline ends. Per germline, CDR1 SGHNT and CDR2 YYREEE (reference sequence). The CDR3 region has the DNA TGTGCCAGCAGCCCCGGGGTCGGAGAGACCCAGTACTTC. Its protein is CASSPGVGETQYF.

This clone has just a few counts. The rearrangement links TRBV4-1 to TRBJ1-3; the D is unclear. Trimming took 2 bases from V and 2 from J, leaving 10 bases between them. The CDR3 consists of 15 residues. Germline loops: CDR1 MGHRA, CDR2 YSYEKL. Written as DNA, the CDR3 is TGCGCCAGCAGCCAAAGGACCGACCCTGGAAACACCATATATTTT. Translation: CASSQRTDPGNTIYF.

The chain joins TRBV29-1 to TRBJ2-1; 7 bases match TRBD2. V shed 6 bases, J shed 7 bases, and the junction held 9 bases outside the gene matches. Looked up from germline, CDR1 is SQVTM and CDR2 is ANQGSEA. This CDR3 spans 13 amino acids. The CDR3 bases are TGCAGCGTCTCCCTGGGAGGGATGAATGAGCAGTTCTTC. Translating gives CSVSLGGMNEQFF.

The V gene is TRBV7-9, the J gene TRBJ1-1, with unresolved D. V lost 5 bases and J lost 2, with 9 bases in between. The V gene's germline CDR1 is SEHNR and CDR2 FQNEAQ (reference sequence). The CDR3 has 13 amino acids. The CDR3 bases are TGTGCCAGCAGCCCAACAACAAACACTGAAGCTTTCTTT. It codes for CASSPTTNTEAFF.

Concerning this clone itself: Different DNA sequences within this sample yield the same CDR3. The chain combines TRBV5-1 with TRBJ1-2; D is unresolved. The CDR3 has 14 residues. Trimming took off 1 base at V and 3 bases at J, with 10 bases between the two ends. CDR1 is SGHRS and CDR2 is YFSETQ in the germline V gene. CDR3 nucleotides: TGCGCCAGCAGCTTGTTGACTCCAGACTATGGCTACACCTTC. Residues: CASSLLTPDYGYTF.

The J gene is TRBJ2-5, the V gene TRBV7-3; 9 positions match TRBD1. The CDR3 contains 13 residues. The V and J ends lost 5 bases and 3 bases, in that order; junction bases with no gene match: 1. Germline CDR1 is SGHTA and CDR2 is FQGTGA. For the CDR3, the DNA is TGTGCCAGCAGCCGGGACAGGGAAGAGACCCAGTACTTC. This translates into CASSRDREETQYF.

The CDR3 region has the DNA TGTGCCAGCAGCCAAGCCCCCGGGACTAGCGGGGAGACCTACGAGCAGTACTTC. Translated: CASSQAPGTSGETYEQYF. V gene TRBV3-1 (or the pseudogene TRBV3-2) combines with J gene TRBJ2-7; TRBD2 agrees at 13 bases. V lost 1 base, J lost 2 bases, and 8 bases stayed unmatched. The CDR3 is 18 residues long. In germline, CDR1 is LGHDT, CDR2 YNNKEL (reference sequence).